This entry is about one T cell receptor beta chain. The antigen remains undetermined. Measured with immunoSEQ multiplex PCR; TCRdb has only the in-frame clones, and not every one. The repertoire holds around 150,000 clones, with roughly 85% as singletons. These data are taken from a study of T cell responses to AZD1222 COVID-19 vaccine. Study results and limitations: The donor cohort was predominantly white British with a female majority, and clonal diversity may have been underestimated. Two doses of AZD1222 preceded a rise in Spike-specific TCR breadth and depth.

The CDR3 consists of 14 residues. V was clipped by 5 bases and J by 10 bases, with 15 bases between them. Germline V CDR1 and CDR2: SEHNR, FQNEAQ (reference sequence). V usage is TRBV7-9 and J usage is TRBJ1-6; D perhaps matches TRBD1 (6 bases). The clonotype was recovered from an adult who received the MenACWY meningococcal vaccine as a control. The sequencing used peripheral blood, collected 28 days after the second dose of the MenACWY control vaccine. Here the CDR3 DNA reads TGTGCCAGCAGCCCCGGCAGGGGCAAATCACCCCTCCACTTT. Amino acids: CASSPGRGKSPLHF.